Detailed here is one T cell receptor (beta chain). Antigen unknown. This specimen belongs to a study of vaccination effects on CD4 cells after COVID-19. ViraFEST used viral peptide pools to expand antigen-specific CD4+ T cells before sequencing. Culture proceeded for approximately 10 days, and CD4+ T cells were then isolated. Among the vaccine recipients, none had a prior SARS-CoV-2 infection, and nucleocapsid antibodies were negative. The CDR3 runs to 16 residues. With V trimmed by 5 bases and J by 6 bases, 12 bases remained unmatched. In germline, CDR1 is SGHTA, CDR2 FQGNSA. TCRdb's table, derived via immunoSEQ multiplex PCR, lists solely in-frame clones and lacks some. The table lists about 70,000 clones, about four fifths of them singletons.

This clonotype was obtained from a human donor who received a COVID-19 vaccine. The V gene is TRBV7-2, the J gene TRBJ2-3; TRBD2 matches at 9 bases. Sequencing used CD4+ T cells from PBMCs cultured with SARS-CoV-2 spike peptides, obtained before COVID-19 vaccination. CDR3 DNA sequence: TGTGCCAGCAGCCTAGAGTTGGCGGGGGGGCGGGATACGCAGTATTTT. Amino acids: CASSLELAGGRDTQYF.